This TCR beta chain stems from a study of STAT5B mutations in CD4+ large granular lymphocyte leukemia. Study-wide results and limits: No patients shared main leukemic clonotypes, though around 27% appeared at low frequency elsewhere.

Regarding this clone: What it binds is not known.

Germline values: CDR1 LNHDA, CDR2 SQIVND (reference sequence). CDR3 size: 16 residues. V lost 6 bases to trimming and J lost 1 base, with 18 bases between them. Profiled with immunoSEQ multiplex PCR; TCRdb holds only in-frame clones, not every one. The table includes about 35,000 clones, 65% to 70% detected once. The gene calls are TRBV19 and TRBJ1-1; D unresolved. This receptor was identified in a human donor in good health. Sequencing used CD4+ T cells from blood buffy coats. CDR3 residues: CASRGGQTGRNTEAFF. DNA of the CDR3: TGTGCCAGTAGAGGAGGTCAGACTGGGAGGAACACTGAAGCTTTCTTT.